What follows are 10 T cell receptor beta chains derived from one specimen sequenced in a study of OX40 agonist ivuxolimab in advanced cancers. Assay used: immunoSEQ multiplex PCR; TCRdb lists only in-frame clones, some missing. The sample includes around 53,000 clones, 85% of them seen just once. The sample was CD4+ or CD8+ T cells sorted from blood, taken in a trial of the OX40 agonist ivuxolimab. The receptors shown here come from an adult with an advanced solid tumor such as melanoma, head and neck, liver or kidney cancer.

V usage is TRBV7-8 and J usage is TRBJ1-3; the D gene is possibly TRBD1 (5 bases). Between the trimmed V and J ends, which lost 0 bases and 0 bases, there was a span of 9 bases. In germline, CDR1 is SGHVS, CDR2 FQNEAQ. This CDR3 has 16 residues. CDR3 DNA sequence: TGTGCCAGCAGCTTAGCTGGGGCCGCCTCTGGAAACACCATATATTTT. It encodes CASSLAGAASGNTIYF.

The chain employs TRBV21-1 and TRBJ1-6. TRBV21-1 constitutes a pseudogene. CDR3 length equals 15 residues. This CDR3 is CASSMRQQYGTPLHF. DNA for the CDR3: TGTGCCAGCAGCATGCGACAGCAATACGGGACACCCCTCCACTTT.

J is TRBJ2-2 and V is TRBV28; D is ambiguous. Trimming left V 1 base short and J 5 bases short, with 8 bases between. This CDR3 has 14 amino acids. The germline V gene has CDR1 MDHEN and CDR2 SYDVKM. The chain's CDR3 is CASSLSRATGELFF. The DNA of the CDR3 is TGTGCCAGCAGTTTATCCCGGGCTACCGGGGAGCTGTTTTTT.

V is TRBV12-5 and J is TRBJ1-5; D is uncertain. Per germline, CDR1 LGHNT and CDR2 FRNRAP. V lost 3 bases, J lost 6 bases, and 3 bases lay in between. This CDR3 has 11 residues. This CDR3 reads CASGLGQPQHF. DNA for the CDR3: TGTGCTAGTGGTTTAGGTCAGCCCCAGCATTTT.

This clone is a singleton in its sample. The CDR3 bases are TGCGCCAGCAGCCTAATCGAGTTCGACGAGCAGTACTTC. Amino acid sequence: CASSLIEFDEQYF. V gene TRBV4-1 combines with J gene TRBJ2-7, with no clear D. Germline assignment: CDR1 MGHRA and CDR2 YSYEKL. The germline V and J ends were trimmed by 4 bases and 5 bases, with 12 bases remaining between them. CDR3 length: 13 amino acids.

J is TRBJ2-2 and V is TRBV29-1; TRBD2 might be the D (5 bases). Trimming removed 3 bases from V and 6 bases from J, with 14 bases in between. CDR1 and CDR2 from the germline V gene are SQVTM and ANQGSEA. This CDR3 region has 14 residues. The CDR3 DNA sequence: TGCAGCGTTGAGTCGTTCGAGGGATCCGGGGAGCTGTTTTTT. Its translation is CSVESFEGSGELFF.

This sequence joins TRBV13 and TRBJ1-1; possible D gene TRBD1, 5 bases. Germline V gene lookup returns CDR1 PRHDT and CDR2 FYEKMQ (reference sequence). Deletions cut 5 bases from V and 1 base from J, with 14 bases between. The CDR3 is 15 residues long. The CDR3 nucleotides read TGTGCCAGCAGCCATCGAGGGGCTTCGAACACTGAAGCTTTCTTT. Protein: CASSHRGASNTEAFF.

The chain has TRBV5-4 and TRBJ2-5; D is uncertain. Germline assignment: CDR1 SGHNT and CDR2 YYREEE (reference sequence). V was cut by 0 bases and J by 1 base, with 7 bases left in between. This CDR3 has 14 amino acids. CDR3 nucleotides: TGTGCCAGCAGCTTGGAAGGGATCCAAGAGACCCAGTACTTC. It translates to CASSLEGIQETQYF.

J is TRBJ1-1 and V is TRBV6-1; 8 bases are a match to TRBD1. Germline assignment: CDR1 MNHNS and CDR2 SASEGT. CDR3 length: 15 residues. After removal of 7 bases from V and 7 bases from J, the junction contained 14 bases not matched to a gene. This CDR3 reads CASTPTRTGRSEAFF. The CDR3, as DNA: TGTGCCAGCACCCCCACGAGGACAGGGCGTAGTGAAGCTTTCTTT.

V usage is TRBV18 and J usage is TRBJ2-1, with TRBD2 matching 10 bases. Looked up from germline, CDR1 is KGHSH and CDR2 is LQKENI. V lost 3 bases and J lost 9; bases outside the gene matches: 2. This CDR3 region has 13 residues. Written as DNA, the CDR3 is TGTGCCAGCTCACCTCTAGCGGGGGTTGAGCAGTTCTTC. Its protein is CASSPLAGVEQFF. Based on the CDR3 plus reference TRBV18 and TRBJ2-1, the full variable domain is NAGVMQNPRHLVRRRGQEARLRCSPMKGHSHVYWYRQLPEEGLKFMVYLQKENIIDESGMPKERFSAEFPKEGPSILRIQQVVRGDSAAYFCASSPLAGVEQFFGPGTRLTVL.